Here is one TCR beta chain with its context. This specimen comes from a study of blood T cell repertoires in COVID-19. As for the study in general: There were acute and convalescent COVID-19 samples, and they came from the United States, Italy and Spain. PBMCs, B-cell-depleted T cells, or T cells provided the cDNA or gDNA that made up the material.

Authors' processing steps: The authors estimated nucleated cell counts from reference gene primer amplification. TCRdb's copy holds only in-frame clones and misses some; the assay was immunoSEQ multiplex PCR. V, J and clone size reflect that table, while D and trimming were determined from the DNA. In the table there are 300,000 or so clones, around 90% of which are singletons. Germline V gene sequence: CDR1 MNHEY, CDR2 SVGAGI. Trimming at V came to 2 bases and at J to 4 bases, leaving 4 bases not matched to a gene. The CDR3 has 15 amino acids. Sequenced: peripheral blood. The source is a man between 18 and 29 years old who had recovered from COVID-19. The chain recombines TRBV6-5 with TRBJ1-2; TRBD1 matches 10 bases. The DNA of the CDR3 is TGTGCCAGCAGTTACGGACAGGGGGTTGCCTATGGCTACACCTTC. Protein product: CASSYGQGVAYGYTF.